This T cell receptor beta chain was obtained from a study of Ad26.COV2.S vaccination and SARS-CoV-2 variants. Treatment given: about 20 received Ad26.COV2.S at low or high dose, single or two shots; several received placebo; per-sample allocation not given. Sampling was performed 63 days after the first vaccine or placebo injection. Generated by immunoSEQ multiplex PCR, the TCRdb table keeps only in-frame clones and is missing some. Of approximately 460,000 clones in the sample, roughly nine tenths were seen once. The TCR sequence derives from a person between 18 and 59 years old who received the Ad26.COV2.S COVID-19 vaccine or a placebo. The material sequenced was peripheral blood, taken in a trial of Ad26.COV2.S vaccine versus placebo.

CDR3 protein: CASRTSGRAVSGTDTQYF. In DNA, the CDR3 is TGTGCCAGCAGGACTAGCGGGAGGGCTGTTTCTGGGACAGATACGCAGTATTTT. The chain carries TRBV28 and TRBJ2-3, with 14 bases identical to TRBD2. CDR1 is MDHEN, CDR2 SYDVKM, per germline. The CDR3 consists of 18 residues. V shed 6 bases and J 3 bases; nucleotides not matched to a gene: 11.